The 32 T cell receptor beta chains below come from one sample, sequenced in a study of blood T cell repertoires in COVID-19 (dated by TCRdb to 2018 to 2021). Library construction relied on the immunoSEQ multiplex PCR assay. TCRdb re-hosts the immuneACCESS table, in-frame sequences only. Its copies lack some clones; in the studies checked, an unresolved V gene accounts for under half of them, and the cause for the rest is not known. The table for this sample lists under 150,000 clones; about 80% of them were counted only once. The ten largest clones add up to approximately 8.7% of the sample. The sequenced sample was peripheral blood. These receptors originate from a man in his forties with active or convalescent COVID-19.

V and J are TRBV19 and TRBJ2-1; a possible D gene is TRBD1 (6 bases). V gave up 4 bases and J gave up 6 bases, with 19 bases separating them. The CDR3 consists of 16 residues. The germline gives CDR1 LNHDA, CDR2 SQIVND (reference sequence). DNA for the CDR3: TGTGCCAGTAGTACCGGAAAAAGACAGGATGGCAATGAGCAGTTCTTC. It is translated as CASSTGKRQDGNEQFF.

This clone was counted between two and nine times. This chain uses TRBV27 with TRBJ2-7; 8 nucleotides align to TRBD1. J lost 0 bases, V lost 2 bases, and 18 bases had no gene match. Germline V CDR1 and CDR2: MNHEY, SMNVEV (reference sequence). The CDR3 is 20 residues long. The DNA of the CDR3 is TGTGCCAGCAGTTTAGGCTGGGACAGGTTTCGGACGAAGGGCTCCTACGAGCAGTACTTC. Its translation is CASSLGWDRFRTKGSYEQYF.

The gene calls are TRBV7-2 and TRBJ1-1; 8 nucleotides agree with TRBD1. J gave up 5 bases and V 5 bases, and 13 bases lay outside the gene matches. The CDR3 contains 16 residues. The V gene's germline CDR1 is SGHTA and CDR2 FQGNSA. The CDR3 here is CASSQGVGQARTEAFF. The CDR3 DNA sequence: TGTGCCAGCAGCCAGGGGGTGGGACAGGCCCGAACTGAAGCTTTCTTT. Filled out from reference TRBV7-2 and TRBJ1-1, the complete variable domain reads GAGVSQSPSNKVTEKGKDVELRCDPISGHTALYWYRQSLGQGLEFLIYFQGNSAPDKSGLPSDRFSAERTGGSVSTLTIQRTQQEDSAVYLCASSQGVGQARTEAFFGQGTRLTVV.

The chain joins TRBV4-3 to TRBJ2-7; TRBD1 agrees at 8 bases. Germline assignment: CDR1 LGHNA and CDR2 YSLEER. V lost 0 bases and J lost 6; bases outside the gene matches: 4. The CDR3 totals 14 residues. The CDR3 coding sequence is TGCGCCAGCAGCCAAGAGCAGGGGACAGGCGAGCAGTACTTC. The encoded protein is CASSQEQGTGEQYF.

The chain couples TRBV5-4 to TRBJ1-6; 7 bases map to TRBD1. The CDR3 has 15 amino acids. Germline loops: CDR1 SGHNT, CDR2 YYREEE (reference sequence). With 4 bases clipped from V and 5 bases from J, the junction kept 6 bases outside the gene matches. CDR3 region: CASSGPGQNNSPLHF. CDR3 bases: TGTGCCAGCAGCGGTCCGGGACAGAATAATTCACCCCTCCACTTT.

J is TRBJ2-2 and V is TRBV29-1; D is perhaps TRBD1 (6 bases). Germline-derived CDR1 and CDR2 are SQVTM and ANQGSEA. The CDR3 loop spans 13 amino acids. V dropped 5 bases and J dropped 4 bases, with 11 bases sitting between them. CDR3 in amino acids: CSVRDNPTGELFF. The DNA of the CDR3 is TGCAGCGTTCGGGACAACCCCACCGGGGAGCTGTTTTTT.

This rearrangement joins TRBV19 to TRBJ2-1; 10 positions match TRBD1. CDR3 length: 16 residues. Germline V gene sequence: CDR1 LNHDA, CDR2 SQIVND (reference sequence). V was pared by 2 bases and J by 6 bases, with 7 bases of the junction left unmatched. The CDR3 DNA reads as TGTGCCAGTAGTATACCGATGACAGGGGGCTTCAATGAGCAGTTCTTC. It is translated as CASSIPMTGGFNEQFF. The whole variable domain, filled in from reference TRBV19 and TRBJ2-1, reads DGGITQSPKYLFRKEGQNVTLSCEQNLNHDAMYWYRQDPGQGLRLIYYSQIVNDFQKGDIAEGYSVSREKKESFPLTVTSAQKNPTAFYLCASSIPMTGGFNEQFFGPGTRLTVL.

This clone was seen a single time. The chain employs TRBV11-2 and TRBJ2-5; 9 nucleotides match TRBD2. J lost 2 bases, V lost 5 bases, and 9 bases had no gene match. From germline, CDR1 is SGHAT and CDR2 FQNNGV. CDR3 length: 16 residues. CDR3 DNA sequence: TGTGCCAGCAGCCTATCTTCTGCGGGGGGGCAAGAGACCCAGTACTTC. This codes for CASSLSSAGGQETQYF.

This sequence joins TRBV3-1 (or the pseudogene TRBV3-2) and TRBJ1-5; D is ambiguous. CDR1 and CDR2 (germline): LGHDT, YNNKEL (reference sequence). The CDR3 totals 17 residues. The ends were cut back, 1 base at V and 6 bases at J, with 19 bases in the middle. The CDR3 region is CASSQGVGGSLGQPQHF. The CDR3 nucleotides are TGTGCCAGCAGCCAAGGGGTAGGAGGGTCCCTAGGTCAGCCCCAGCATTTT.

This chain connects TRBV7-8 to TRBJ2-7; the D gene is possibly TRBD2 (5 bases). The length of the CDR3 is 13 residues. Between the trimmed V and J ends, which lost 9 bases and 3 bases, there was a span of 15 bases. Germline V gene lookup returns CDR1 SGHVS and CDR2 FQNEAQ. Written as DNA, the CDR3 is TGTGCCAGTAGCGACACCCCCCTCTACGAGCAGTACTTC. Translated, it gives CASSDTPLYEQYF.

The chain joins TRBV7-9 to TRBJ2-7, with 9 bases identical to TRBD1. The CDR3 sequence is 14 residues long. Germline V CDR1 and CDR2: SEHNR, FQNEAQ (reference sequence). The CDR3 spells CVYRGREPSYEQYF. The CDR3, as DNA: TGTGTCTACAGGGGGCGCGAACCGTCCTACGAGCAGTACTTC.

V usage is TRBV5-6 and J usage is TRBJ2-7; D is ambiguous. Looked up from germline, CDR1 is SGHDT and CDR2 is YYEEEE. CDR3 length: 15 residues. V was cut by 4 bases and J by 2 bases, with 16 bases left in between. This chain's CDR3 is CASSQFTVRPYEQYF. Here the CDR3 DNA reads TGTGCCAGCAGCCAATTTACAGTGCGTCCCTACGAGCAGTACTTC.

This clone was counted a single time. This chain uses TRBV6-5 with TRBJ1-2; D is undetermined. The germline V and J ends were trimmed by 2 bases and 6 bases, with 19 bases remaining between them. The CDR3 contains 16 residues. Per the germline V gene, CDR1 is MNHEY and CDR2 is SVGAGI. The chain's CDR3 is CASSYPFRDAGHGYTF. CDR3 sequence (DNA): TGTGCCAGCAGTTACCCGTTTCGGGATGCAGGCCATGGCTACACCTTC.

With regard to this clone: Other nucleotide sequences from this sample produce the same CDR3. The chain carries TRBV11-2 and TRBJ1-1; the match to TRBD1 covers 9 bases. Per the germline V gene, CDR1 is SGHAT and CDR2 is FQNNGV. After removal of 5 bases from V and 2 bases from J, the junction contained 3 bases not matched to a gene. The CDR3 runs to 14 residues. The CDR3 DNA sequence: TGTGCCAGCAGCCCGGGACAGGGAAACACTGAAGCTTTCTTT. This encodes CASSPGQGNTEAFF.

This clone has just a few counts. The chain employs TRBV18 and TRBJ2-7; possible D gene TRBD2, 6 bases. Between the trimmed V and J ends, which lost 1 base and 0 bases, there was a span of 13 bases. CDR3 size: 16 residues. Germline V lookup: CDR1 KGHSH, CDR2 LQKENI. The CDR3: CASSPQRGSDSYEQYF. CDR3 nucleotides: TGTGCCAGCTCACCACAACGGGGGTCGGACTCCTACGAGCAGTACTTC.

The chain is built from TRBV24-1 and TRBJ2-5; unclear D gene. There are 15 residues in the CDR3. The V gene lost 2 bases and the J gene lost 5 bases, with 14 bases spanning the gap. Germline values: CDR1 KGHDR, CDR2 SFDVKD. CDR3 protein: CATSDSTHPRETQYF. The CDR3 nucleotides are TGTGCCACCAGTGATTCCACCCACCCTCGGGAGACCCAGTACTTC.

This clone was recorded a few times. Written as DNA, the CDR3 is TGTGCCAGCACCGGACAGGGGACCCAAAGATCACCCCTCCACTTT. Amino acids: CASTGQGTQRSPLHF. The chain recombines TRBV2 with TRBJ1-6; 9 bases map to TRBD1. With V trimmed by 7 bases and J by 10 bases, 11 bases remained unmatched. Per the germline V gene, CDR1 is SNHLY and CDR2 is FYNNEI. This CDR3 region has 15 residues.

The V and J genes are TRBV7-9 and TRBJ1-6; D unclear. Germline V gene lookup returns CDR1 SEHNR and CDR2 FQNEAQ (reference sequence). V was shortened by 0 bases and J by 8 bases, with 14 bases between the two germline ends. There are 16 residues in the CDR3. CDR3 protein: CASSLALGSVDSPLHF. The DNA of the CDR3 is TGTGCCAGCAGCTTAGCGCTAGGGAGTGTTGATTCACCCCTCCACTTT.

The J gene is TRBJ2-3, the V gene TRBV7-2; 7 bases line up with TRBD2. The CDR3 runs to 16 residues. Germline CDR1 reads SGHTA; CDR2 reads FQGNSA. J gave up 1 base and V 6 bases, and 10 bases lay outside the gene matches. The CDR3 coding sequence is TGTGCCAGCAGAACCTGGAGCGGGGCCGGCACAGATACGCAGTATTTT. Translated: CASRTWSGAGTDTQYF.

The chain joins TRBV20-1 to TRBJ1-1; D uncertain. The V end lost 2 bases, the J end lost 8 bases, and 9 bases lay between the germline ends. The CDR3 is made up of 11 amino acids. CDR1 DFQATT and CDR2 SNEGSKA come from the germline V gene (reference sequence). The CDR3: CSARRSGEAFF. CDR3 coding DNA: TGCAGTGCTAGAAGATCGGGAGAAGCTTTCTTT.

This chain uses TRBV19 with TRBJ2-1; TRBD2 agrees at 7 bases. J gave up 5 bases and V 3 bases, and 7 bases lay outside the gene matches. Per the germline V gene, CDR1 is LNHDA and CDR2 is SQIVND (reference sequence). This CDR3 has 15 residues. The CDR3 loop reads CASSIFAGTNNEQFF. The CDR3 nucleotides are TGTGCCAGTAGTATCTTCGCGGGGACTAACAATGAGCAGTTCTTC.

The chain is built from TRBV7-9 and TRBJ2-5; the match to TRBD1 covers 9 bases. The CDR3 contains 15 residues. Germline CDR1 is SEHNR and CDR2 is FQNEAQ (reference sequence). Trimming removed 6 bases from V and 4 bases from J; junction bases left unmatched: 9. CDR3 amino acids: CASSKGQGNAETQYF. The CDR3 DNA reads as TGTGCCAGCAGTAAGGGACAGGGTAATGCAGAGACCCAGTACTTC.

This rearrangement joins TRBV12-2 to TRBJ1-1; TRBD1 reflects the table's D call only, with no check against the DNA. TRBV12-2 is a pseudogene locus. This CDR3 comprises 12 residues. CDR3 sequence (DNA): TGTGCAAGTCGCTTAGTCTCAGGTGAAGCTTTCTTT. This encodes CASRLVSGEAFF.

The rearrangement uses TRBV7-2 and TRBJ1-4; TRBD1 matches at 7 bases. CDR1 and CDR2 from the germline V gene are SGHTA and FQGNSA. CDR3 length: 16 residues. Trimming at V came to 5 bases and at J to 7 bases, leaving 13 bases not matched to a gene. The CDR3 protein is CASSAAHTGVREKLFF. In nucleotides, the CDR3 is TGTGCCAGCAGCGCAGCCCATACAGGGGTTCGTGAAAAACTGTTTTTT.

J is TRBJ2-3 and V is TRBV7-2, with TRBD2 identical over 12 bases. Germline V CDR1 and CDR2: SGHTA, FQGNSA. The junction had 1 base not matched to a gene; V was cut back by 6 bases and J by 3 bases. This CDR3 is built from 14 residues. The CDR3 sequence: CASRTSGGTDTQYF. The CDR3 bases are TGTGCCAGCAGGACTAGCGGGGGAACAGATACGCAGTATTTT.

This chain uses TRBV14 with TRBJ1-6, with TRBD1 as a possible D gene (6 bases). The germline V gene has CDR1 SGHDN and CDR2 FVKESK. Deletions cut 6 bases from V and 7 bases from J, with 13 bases between. The CDR3 runs 14 residues. The CDR3 DNA sequence: TGTGCCAGCAGTTACAGGGAAGGAAATTCACCCCTCCACTTT. This gives the protein CASSYREGNSPLHF. Full variable domain (remainder filled in from reference TRBV14 and TRBJ1-6): EAGVTQFPSHSVIEKGQTVTLRCDPISGHDNLYWYRRVMGKEIKFLLHFVKESKQDESGMPNNRFLAERTGGTYSTLKVQPAELEDSGVYFCASSYREGNSPLHFGNGTRLTVT.

The rearrangement links TRBV20-1 to TRBJ1-1; TRBD1 aligns across 9 bases. In germline, CDR1 is DFQATT, CDR2 SNEGSKA (reference sequence). The CDR3 has 13 amino acids. V lost 6 bases to trimming and J lost 5 bases; unmatched junction nucleotides: 7. This CDR3 is CSASRQGGTEAFF. In DNA, the CDR3 is TGCAGTGCCAGTAGACAGGGGGGGACTGAAGCTTTCTTT.

The chain has TRBV18 and TRBJ2-1, with 8 positions matching TRBD2. The ends lost 3 bases at V and 0 bases at J; junction bases unmatched: 4. Germline CDR1 and CDR2: KGHSH and LQKENI. This CDR3 has 16 amino acids. DNA for the CDR3: TGTGCCAGCTCACCTCCAGCGGGGGTCTCCTACAATGAGCAGTTCTTC. As protein: CASSPPAGVSYNEQFF.

In regard to this clone: This same CDR3 is encoded by further DNA sequences in the sample. The chain has TRBV18 and TRBJ2-7, with TRBD2 identical over 8 bases. V shed 3 bases, J shed 4 bases, and the junction held 5 bases outside the gene matches. This CDR3 region has 14 residues. Per germline, CDR1 KGHSH and CDR2 LQKENI. CDR3 loop: CASSPGGGPYEQYF. The CDR3 DNA reads TGTGCCAGCTCACCGGGCGGGGGGCCTTACGAGCAGTACTTC.

J is TRBJ2-7 and V is TRBV4-1; 12 bases are shared with TRBD2. Germline CDR1 and CDR2: MGHRA and YSYEKL. V shed 3 bases, J shed 0 bases, and the junction held 6 bases outside the gene matches. The CDR3 has 17 amino acids. CDR3 loop: CASSQGLAGGRSYEQYF. Written as DNA, the CDR3 is TGCGCCAGCAGCCAGGGACTAGCGGGTGGCCGCTCCTACGAGCAGTACTTC.

This chain joins TRBV5-1 and TRBJ1-4, with D tentatively TRBD1 (5 bases). CDR3 length equals 14 residues. Trimming left V 2 bases short and J 6 bases short, with 11 bases between. Germline V gene lookup returns CDR1 SGHRS and CDR2 YFSETQ. CDR3 nucleotide sequence: TGCGCCAGCAGCTTAGGGGCCGCGGATGAAAAACTGTTTTTT. Its protein is CASSLGAADEKLFF.

The rearrangement links TRBV5-4 to TRBJ2-5, with TRBD1 matching 11 bases. Germline V gene data show CDR1 as SGHNT and CDR2 as YYREEE (reference sequence). The CDR3 spans 14 residues. With V trimmed by 3 bases and J by 5 bases, 3 bases remained unmatched. In DNA form, the CDR3 reads TGTGCCAGCAGCTGGGACAGGGGGACGGAGACCCAGTACTTC. This codes for CASSWDRGTETQYF.